What follows is one T cell receptor (beta chain) and its context. This clonotype was detected many times. The antigen it binds to is not known. No per-base quality is available; no much larger clone lies one base away. These data originate in a study of spatial heterogeneity in lung cancer (dated by TCRdb to between 2018 and 2021). Regarding the complete study: More beta-chain than alpha-chain transcripts were consistently detected, likely reflecting higher beta-chain transcript abundance. In the raw uncorrected reads, each unique combination of TCR and UMI appeared more than ten times on average. In non-small cell lung cancer, the study quantitatively compared TCR alpha and beta repertoires across several tumor regions, matched nontumor lung, and blood. TCR repertoire features were related to nonsynonymous mutation counts determined by whole-exome sequencing of tumor tissue. Both alpha and beta chains were TCR-sequenced in 210 or so tumor regions, under 80 matched nontumor lung samples and roughly 50 PBMC samples obtained at surgery.

CDR1 is given as WSHSY and CDR2 as SAAADI, both from the germline V gene. The CDR3 holds 14 amino acids from the cysteine to the phenylalanine. Only CDR3 DNA is held: 42 bases, read in frame from base 1. The germline V and J ends show losses of 7 bases and 7 bases respectively, and no gene match explains 5 bases of the junction. The study at large found these results: Confirming at a functional level the hypothesis that regional TCRs recognize regional mutations was considered to require additional single-cell paired TCR alpha and beta sequencing. Ubiquitous expanded tumor TCRs were detected in blood more often at tumor resection than at routine follow-up.

Receptors were amplified or captured by 5' RACE. The reads were generated on a NextSeq 500. In the TCR library protocol, a unique molecular identifier was attached to each TCR cDNA molecule so that PCR and sequencing errors could be corrected. Regarding the original processing steps: Decombinator tools were used for TCR identification, UMI-based error correction and CDR3 extraction. Expanded TCRs were defined as those above a frequency of 2 per 1,000, corresponding to the top 1% of the tumor frequency distribution. Each repertoire was subsampled 100 times to 5,000 TCRs, after which Renyi diversity was computed with the R vegan package. CDR3 similarity networks were built from amino acid triplet string-kernel similarity, with CDR3s being connected when pairwise similarity was above 0.82. TCRdb's own reprocessing of the public reads used fastp at Q25 and MiXCR and kept productive beta chains. When rows share a CDR3 protein, they turn into one entry using the most common DNA and genes. The V and J calls were determined by TCRdb, not by the authors. This sample is represented by over 14,000 distinct CDR3 sequences; about a tenth of them were singletons. In total, the top ten clones hold about 28% of the sample.

The time point label of this sample denotes: sample taken at primary tumor resection. For TCR sequencing, whole RNA was extracted from tumor and nontumor lung tissue, or from cryopreserved PBMC samples, and no cell sorting was done. Donors were around 69 patients with early-stage, untreated non-small cell lung cancer from the lung TRACERx cohort. Only patients with enough RNA available from two or more tumor regions were chosen for TCR sequencing. Recombination connected TRBV10-2 to TRBJ2-2; the central 11 bases match TRBD2. This sequence originates from a male donor with early-stage non-small cell lung cancer. Sequences were derived from PBMCs, sampled at surgery. The CDR3 reads CASITSGSGGELFF. The sequenced DNA is TGCGCCAGCATAACTAGCGGGAGCGGCGGGGAGCTGTTTTTT.